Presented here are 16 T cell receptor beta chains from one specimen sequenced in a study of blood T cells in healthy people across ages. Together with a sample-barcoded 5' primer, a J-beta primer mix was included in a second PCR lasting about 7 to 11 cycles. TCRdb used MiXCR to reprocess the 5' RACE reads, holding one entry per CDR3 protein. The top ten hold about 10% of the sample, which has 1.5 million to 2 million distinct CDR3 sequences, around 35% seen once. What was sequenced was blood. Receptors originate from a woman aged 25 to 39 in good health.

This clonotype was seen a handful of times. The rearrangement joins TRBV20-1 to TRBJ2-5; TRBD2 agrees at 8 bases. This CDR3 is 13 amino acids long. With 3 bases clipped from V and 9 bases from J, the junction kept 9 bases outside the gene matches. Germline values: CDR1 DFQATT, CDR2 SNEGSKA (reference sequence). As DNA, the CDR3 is TGCAGTGCTAGCGGCGGGGGGCGAGGGGCCCAGTACTTC. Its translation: CSASGGGRGAQYF.

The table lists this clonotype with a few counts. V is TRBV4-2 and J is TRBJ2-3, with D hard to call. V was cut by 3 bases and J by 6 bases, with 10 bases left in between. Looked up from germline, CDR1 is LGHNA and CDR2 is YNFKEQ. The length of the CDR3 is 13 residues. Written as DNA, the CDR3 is TGTGCCAGCAGCCAGCTCCTTGGGGATACGCAGTATTTT. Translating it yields CASSQLLGDTQYF.

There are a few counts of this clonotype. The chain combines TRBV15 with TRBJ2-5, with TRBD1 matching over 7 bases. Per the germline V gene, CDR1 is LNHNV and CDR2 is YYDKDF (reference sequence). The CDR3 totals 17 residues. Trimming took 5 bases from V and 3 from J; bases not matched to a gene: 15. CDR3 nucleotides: TGTGCCACCAGCTTGGGACAGCAATTCCAGGGGGAAGAGACCCAGTACTTC. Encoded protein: CATSLGQQFQGEETQYF.

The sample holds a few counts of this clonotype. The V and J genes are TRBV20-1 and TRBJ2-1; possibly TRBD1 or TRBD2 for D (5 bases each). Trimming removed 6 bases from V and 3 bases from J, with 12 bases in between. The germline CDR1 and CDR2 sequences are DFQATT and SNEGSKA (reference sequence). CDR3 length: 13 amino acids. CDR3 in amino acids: CSAGEPFYNEQFF. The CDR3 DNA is TGCAGTGCAGGGGAGCCGTTCTACAATGAGCAGTTCTTC.

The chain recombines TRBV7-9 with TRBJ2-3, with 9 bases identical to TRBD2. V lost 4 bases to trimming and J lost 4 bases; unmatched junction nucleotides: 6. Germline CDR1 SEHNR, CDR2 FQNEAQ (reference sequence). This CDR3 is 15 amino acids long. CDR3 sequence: CASSYLSGGPDTQYF. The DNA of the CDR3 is TGTGCCAGCAGCTACCTAAGCGGGGGGCCAGATACGCAGTATTTT.

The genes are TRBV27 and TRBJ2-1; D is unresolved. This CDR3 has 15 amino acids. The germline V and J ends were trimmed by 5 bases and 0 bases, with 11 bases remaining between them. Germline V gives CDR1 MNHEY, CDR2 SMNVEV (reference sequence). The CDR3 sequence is CASSTTRSSYNEQFF. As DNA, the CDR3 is TGTGCCAGCAGTACGACGAGGAGCTCCTACAATGAGCAGTTCTTC.

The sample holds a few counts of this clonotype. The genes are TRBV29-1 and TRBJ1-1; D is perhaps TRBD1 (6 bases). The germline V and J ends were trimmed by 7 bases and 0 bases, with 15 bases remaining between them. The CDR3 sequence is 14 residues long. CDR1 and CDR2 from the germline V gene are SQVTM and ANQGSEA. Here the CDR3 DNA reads TGCAGCGCCCTACAGGGCAGCATGAACACTGAAGCTTTCTTT. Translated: CSALQGSMNTEAFF.

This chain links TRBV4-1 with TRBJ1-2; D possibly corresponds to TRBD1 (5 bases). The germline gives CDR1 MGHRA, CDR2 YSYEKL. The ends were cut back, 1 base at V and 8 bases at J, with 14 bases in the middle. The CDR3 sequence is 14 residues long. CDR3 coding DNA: TGCGCCAGCAGCCAAGTACGGGGGTTTGAAGGCTACACCTTC. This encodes CASSQVRGFEGYTF.

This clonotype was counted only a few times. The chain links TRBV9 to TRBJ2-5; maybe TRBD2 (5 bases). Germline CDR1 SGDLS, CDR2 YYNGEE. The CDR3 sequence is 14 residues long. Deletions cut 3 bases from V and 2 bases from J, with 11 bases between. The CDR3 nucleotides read TGTGCCAGCAGCGACGGACGGGGACAAGAGACCCAGTACTTC. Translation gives CASSDGRGQETQYF.

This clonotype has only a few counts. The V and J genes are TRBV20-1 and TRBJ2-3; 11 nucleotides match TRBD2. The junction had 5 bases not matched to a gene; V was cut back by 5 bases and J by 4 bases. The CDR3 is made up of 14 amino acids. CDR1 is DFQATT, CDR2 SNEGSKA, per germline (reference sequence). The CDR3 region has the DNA TGCAGTGCTGGAATAGCGGGAGGGTCAGATACGCAGTATTTT. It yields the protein CSAGIAGGSDTQYF.

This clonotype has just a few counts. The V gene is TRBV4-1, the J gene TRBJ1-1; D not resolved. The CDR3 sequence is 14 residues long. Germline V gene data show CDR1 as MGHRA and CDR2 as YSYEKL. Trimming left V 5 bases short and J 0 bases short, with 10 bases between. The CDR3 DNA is TGCGCCAGCAGCTCTCGAATCATGAACACTGAAGCTTTCTTT. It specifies CASSSRIMNTEAFF.

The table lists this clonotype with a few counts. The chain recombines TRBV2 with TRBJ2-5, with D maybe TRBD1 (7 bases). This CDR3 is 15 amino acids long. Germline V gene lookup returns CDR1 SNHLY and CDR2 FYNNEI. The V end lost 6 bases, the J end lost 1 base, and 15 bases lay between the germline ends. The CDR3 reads CASRPPGGPQETQYF. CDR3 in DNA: TGTGCCAGCAGACCCCCAGGGGGGCCCCAAGAGACCCAGTACTTC. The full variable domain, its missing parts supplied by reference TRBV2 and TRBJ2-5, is EPEVTQTPSHQVTQMGQEVILRCVPISNHLYFYWYRQILGQKVEFLVSFYNNEISEKSEIFDDQFSVERPDGSNFTLKIRSTKLEDSAMYFCASRPPGGPQETQYFGPGTRLLVL.

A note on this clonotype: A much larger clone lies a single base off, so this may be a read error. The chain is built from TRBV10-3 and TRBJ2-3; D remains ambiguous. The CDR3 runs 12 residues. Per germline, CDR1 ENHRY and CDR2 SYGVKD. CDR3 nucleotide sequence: TGTGCCATCAGCACGGATACAGATGCGCAGTATTTT. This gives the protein CAISTDTDAQYF.

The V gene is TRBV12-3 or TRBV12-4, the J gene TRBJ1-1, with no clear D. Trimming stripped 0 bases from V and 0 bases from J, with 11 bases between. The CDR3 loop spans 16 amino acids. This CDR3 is CASSLAAAPLNTEAFF. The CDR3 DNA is TGTGCCAGCAGTTTAGCCGCAGCCCCCTTGAACACTGAAGCTTTCTTT.

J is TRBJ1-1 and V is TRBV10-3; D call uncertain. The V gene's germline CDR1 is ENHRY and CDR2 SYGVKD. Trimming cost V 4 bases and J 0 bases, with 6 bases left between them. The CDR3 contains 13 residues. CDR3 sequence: CAISVSLNTEAFF. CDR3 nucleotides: TGTGCCATCAGTGTCAGCCTGAACACTGAAGCTTTCTTT.

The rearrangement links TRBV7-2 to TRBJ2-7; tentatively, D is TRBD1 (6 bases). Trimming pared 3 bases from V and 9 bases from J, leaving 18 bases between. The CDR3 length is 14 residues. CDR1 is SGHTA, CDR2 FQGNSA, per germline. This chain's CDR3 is CASSFLQGYDGQYF. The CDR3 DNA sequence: TGTGCCAGCAGCTTTCTTCAGGGGTACGACGGGCAGTACTTC. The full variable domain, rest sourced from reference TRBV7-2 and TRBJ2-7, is GAGVSQSPSNKVTEKGKDVELRCDPISGHTALYWYRQSLGQGLEFLIYFQGNSAPDKSGLPSDRFSAERTGGSVSTLTIQRTQQEDSAVYLCASSFLQGYDGQYFGPGTRLTVT.